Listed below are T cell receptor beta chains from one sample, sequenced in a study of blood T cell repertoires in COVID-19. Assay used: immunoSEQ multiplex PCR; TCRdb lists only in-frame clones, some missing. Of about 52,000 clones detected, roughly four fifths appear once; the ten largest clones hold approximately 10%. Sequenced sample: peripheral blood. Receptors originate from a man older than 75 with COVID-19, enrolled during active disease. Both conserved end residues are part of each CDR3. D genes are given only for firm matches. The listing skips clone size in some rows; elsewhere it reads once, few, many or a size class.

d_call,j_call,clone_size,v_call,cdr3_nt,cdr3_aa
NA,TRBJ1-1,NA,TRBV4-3,TGCGCCAGCAGCCAAACAGGAGTTGAAGCTTTCTTT,CASSQTGVEAFF
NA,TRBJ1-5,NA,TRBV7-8,TGTGCCAGCAGCTTTAGCTTGGGGCCCCAGCATTTT,CASSFSLGPQHF
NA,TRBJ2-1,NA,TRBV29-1,TGCAGCGTTCGTGTCCACAATGAGCAGTTCTTC,CSVRVHNEQFF
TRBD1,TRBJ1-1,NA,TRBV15,TGTGCTACAGGGGAGAATCTTAACACTGAAGCTTTCTTT,CATGENLNTEAFF
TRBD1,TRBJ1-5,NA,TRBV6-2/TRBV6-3,TGTGCCAGCAGCCCCGCGGGACAGACCAATCAGCCCCAGCATTTT,CASSPAGQTNQPQHF
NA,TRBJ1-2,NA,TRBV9,TGTGCCAGCAGCGTAATCGGGCAGGGTATGGCCTATGGCTACACCTTC,CASSVIGQGMAYGYTF
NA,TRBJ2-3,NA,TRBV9,TGTGCCAGCACGGTGGGGCCAAGCACAGATACGCAGTATTTT,CASTVGPSTDTQYF
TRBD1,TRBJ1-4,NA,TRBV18,TGTGCCAGCTCACCAGGTCCAACAGGGGATGAAAAACTGTTTTTT,CASSPGPTGDEKLFF
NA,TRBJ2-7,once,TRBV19,TGTGCCAGTAGTATGGAGGGGATGGGGTCCTACGAGCAGTACTTC,CASSMEGMGSYEQYF
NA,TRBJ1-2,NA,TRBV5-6,TGTGCCAGCCTCTCCTCGGGCTATGGCTACACCTTC,CASLSSGYGYTF
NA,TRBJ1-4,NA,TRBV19,TGTGCCAGTAGTATGAGGGGAGGATGGGAAAAACTGTTTTTT,CASSMRGGWEKLFF
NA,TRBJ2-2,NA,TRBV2,TGTGCCAGCAGTGGAGGACAGACGAACACCGGGGAGCTGTTTTTT,CASSGGQTNTGELFF